This entry lists 15 T cell receptor beta chains sequenced from one sample in a study of blood T cells in healthy people across ages. PCR was performed a second time for about 7 to 11 cycles using a sample-barcoded 5' primer and a J-beta primer mix. Via MiXCR, TCRdb re-called the 5' RACE reads, giving one row per CDR3 protein. Seen here are about 590,000 distinct CDR3 sequences, around 31% observed once, and the top ten hold less than 20%. Input material: blood. These receptors all stem from a woman older than 75 in good health.

Ten or more counts support this clonotype. The chain links TRBV29-1 to TRBJ1-2; D is undetermined. The CDR3 runs to 13 residues. Germline V gene data show CDR1 as SQVTM and CDR2 as ANQGSEA. Trimming pared 8 bases from V and 2 bases from J, leaving 15 bases between. The CDR3 protein is CSSTLVQNYGYTF. The CDR3 DNA is TGCAGCTCTACATTGGTACAGAACTATGGCTACACCTTC.

The table lists this clonotype with many counts. Here the CDR3 reads CASSIRGTETQYF. The CDR3 bases are TGTGCCAGCAGCATCCGGGGCACTGAGACCCAGTACTTC. J is TRBJ2-5 and V is TRBV12-3 or TRBV12-4; D tentatively reads TRBD1 or TRBD2 (5 bases each). V dropped 6 bases and J dropped 5 bases, with 13 bases sitting between them. The CDR3 spans 13 residues.

V is TRBV3-1 and J is TRBJ1-5, with 9 bases identical to TRBD1. The CDR3 runs to 16 residues. Trimming cost V 3 bases and J 8 bases; bases outside gene matches: 11. Germline CDR1 reads LGHDT; CDR2 reads YNNKEL (reference sequence). CDR3 nucleotide sequence: TGTGCCAGCAGCCAGGCCGGGACAGGGCGTCCCGAGCCCCAGCATTTT. This encodes CASSQAGTGRPEPQHF.

Worth noting for this clonotype: A read error may be the cause here, since a much bigger clone is one base away. The rearrangement joins TRBV7-2 to TRBJ1-2; 9 bases match TRBD1. CDR1 is SGHTA, CDR2 FQGNSA, per germline. CDR3 length equals 14 residues. The V gene end was trimmed by 8 bases and the J gene end by 4 bases; junction bases not matched to a gene: 8. Written as DNA, the CDR3 is TGTGCCAGCGGCAGACAGGGGGACCGCTATGGCTACACCTTC. Translation: CASGRQGDRYGYTF.

This clonotype was picked up many times. The chain employs TRBV4-3 and TRBJ2-3; D may match TRBD1 or TRBD2 (5 bases each). The ends were cut back, 1 base at V and 1 base at J, with 12 bases in the middle. The V gene's germline CDR1 is LGHNA and CDR2 YSLEER. The CDR3 runs to 16 residues. Here the CDR3 DNA reads TGCGCCAGCAGCCAAGCTTCGGGGCAGGGCACAGATACGCAGTATTTT. Its translation is CASSQASGQGTDTQYF.

J is TRBJ2-1 and V is TRBV3-1; unclear D gene. The CDR3 sequence is 14 residues long. Germline V gene lookup returns CDR1 LGHDT and CDR2 YNNKEL (reference sequence). With 3 bases removed from V and 6 bases from J, the gap between germline ends came to 12 bases. Written as DNA, the CDR3 is TGTGCCAGCAGCCAGACCCCCCAAATCAATGAGCAGTTCTTC. Translation: CASSQTPQINEQFF.

As for this clonotype: A much larger clone is a single base away; this may be a read error. This chain connects TRBV27 to TRBJ2-1, with D maybe TRBD2 (6 bases). This CDR3 contains 14 residues. Germline CDR1 MNHEY, CDR2 SMNVEV (reference sequence). V was cut by 6 bases and J by 2 bases, with 11 bases left in between. CDR3: CASRLREAYNEQFF. CDR3 in DNA: TGTGCCAGCAGGTTAAGGGAGGCCTACAATGAGCAGTTCTTC.

This clonotype was observed many times. The rearrangement links TRBV5-1 to TRBJ1-4; 7 bases are shared with TRBD1. The V segment lost 6 bases and the J segment 7 bases; nucleotides outside the gene matches: 3. The CDR3 sequence is 12 residues long. Germline V gene sequence: CDR1 SGHRS, CDR2 YFSETQ. CDR3 bases: TGCGCCAGCACGCCAGGGGGTGAAAAACTGTTTTTT. Amino acids: CASTPGGEKLFF.

This clonotype has at least ten counts. The V gene is TRBV28, the J gene TRBJ2-1, with 7 nucleotides matching TRBD1. The CDR3 has 13 residues. Germline V gene lookup returns CDR1 MDHEN and CDR2 SYDVKM. Germline trimming cut 6 bases from V and 8 bases from J; bases unmatched to any gene: 7. CDR3 bases: TGTGCCAGCAGGGCAACAGGGGCAGATGAGCAGTTCTTC. It specifies CASRATGADEQFF.

The chain combines TRBV6-5 with TRBJ1-1; D unclear. This CDR3 has 11 amino acids. Germline values: CDR1 MNHEY, CDR2 SVGAGI. The ends were cut back, 6 bases at V and 5 bases at J, with 7 bases in the middle. CDR3 sequence: CASSQRTEAFF. The DNA for the CDR3 is TGTGCCAGCAGCCAGAGGACTGAAGCTTTCTTT.

This sequence joins TRBV6-5 and TRBJ1-2, with D possibly matching TRBD1 (5 bases). The CDR3 extends over 15 amino acids. The V end was cut by 0 bases, the J end by 8 bases, with 16 bases between. Germline CDR1 reads MNHEY; CDR2 reads SVGAGI. CDR3 DNA: TGTGCCAGCAGTTACTCGTCACTGGGGCTCTACGGCTACACCTTC. This codes for CASSYSSLGLYGYTF.

Concerning this clonotype: A much larger clone sits a single nucleotide away, making a read error possible. The chain links TRBV3-1 to TRBJ2-4; D remains ambiguous. TRBJ2-7 matches the DNA end more closely, so the J call is doubtful. In germline, CDR1 is LGHDT, CDR2 YNNKEL (reference sequence). This CDR3 is 14 amino acids long. The CDR3 DNA is TGTGCCGGCAGCCCCCTATCGGGTAACTACGAGCAGTACTTC. This sequence encodes CAGSPLSGNYEQYF.

The chain carries TRBV20-1 and TRBJ2-2, with 7 nucleotides matching TRBD1. Germline values: CDR1 DFQATT, CDR2 SNEGSKA (reference sequence). This CDR3 comprises 15 residues. V shed 3 bases, J shed 4 bases, and the junction held 8 bases outside the gene matches. CDR3 DNA sequence: TGCAGTGCTAGGAGACAGGGTTTAGGCACCGGGGAGCTGTTTTTT. It specifies CSARRQGLGTGELFF.

The sample holds many counts of this clonotype. The V and J genes are TRBV5-1 and TRBJ2-1; D assignment may be TRBD1 or TRBD2 (5 bases each). The V end lost 1 base, the J end lost 4 bases, and 12 bases lay between the germline ends. Per germline, CDR1 SGHRS and CDR2 YFSETQ. The CDR3 runs 15 residues. CDR3 residues: CASSLQGRLYNEQFF. The CDR3 DNA follows: TGCGCCAGCAGCTTGCAGGGACGGCTGTACAATGAGCAGTTCTTC.

The chain combines TRBV9 with TRBJ2-1; 8 bases are shared with TRBD1. V dropped 0 bases and J dropped 5; count of bases not matched to a gene: 4. CDR3 length: 15 amino acids. Germline loops: CDR1 SGDLS, CDR2 YYNGEE. The CDR3 nucleotides are TGTGCCAGCAGCGTAGTGGACAGGGACAACAATGAGCAGTTCTTC. Protein: CASSVVDRDNNEQFF.